This T cell receptor (beta chain) was identified in a study of cytomegalovirus exposure and HLA in healthy donors. The CDR3 is 14 amino acids. Losses at the gene ends were 4 bases for V and 5 bases for J; bases not matched to a gene: 5. Germline loops: CDR1 SGHRS, CDR2 YFSETQ. Use of 60 Vbeta and 13 Jbeta primers characterized the PCR. Using immunoSEQ multiplex PCR, the repertoire was profiled, and TCRdb retains in-frame clones only, with some absent. The sample lists 160,000 or so clones; roughly 80% were seen once. The rearrangement links TRBV5-1 to TRBJ2-1; 8 nucleotides align to TRBD1. The receptor was isolated from a woman aged 40 to 50 in good health and CMV-seronegative. The specimen was PBMCs. DNA for the CDR3: TGCGCCAGCAGCACCCAGGGGGCACACAATGAGCAGTTCTTC. It translates to CASSTQGAHNEQFF.